This passage covers 26 T cell receptor beta chains from one sample sequenced in a study of blood T cell repertoires in COVID-19. Profiled with immunoSEQ multiplex PCR; TCRdb holds only in-frame clones, not every one. The table lists some 350,000 clones, approximately 88% of them singletons. Material for sequencing was peripheral blood. The receptors originated from a woman between 25 and 40 years old with COVID-19, enrolled during active disease.

This clone was observed once. The chain combines TRBV5-1 with TRBJ1-1; D uncertain. The V and J ends lost 2 bases and 2 bases respectively, with 10 bases between them. The CDR3 contains 14 residues. Germline V gives CDR1 SGHRS, CDR2 YFSETQ. This CDR3 is CASSFGRVNTEAFF. CDR3 sequence (DNA): TGCGCCAGCAGCTTTGGGAGGGTTAACACTGAAGCTTTCTTT.

The genes are TRBV2 and TRBJ1-2; the match to TRBD1 covers 11 bases. The junction had 4 bases not matched to a gene; V was cut back by 4 bases and J by 3 bases. Germline CDR1 SNHLY, CDR2 FYNNEI. The CDR3 consists of 15 residues. CDR3 coding DNA: TGTGCCAGCAGTGGAGGACAGGGGGCGGACTATGGCTACACCTTC. This sequence encodes CASSGGQGADYGYTF.

This clone is a singleton in its sample. This sequence joins TRBV2 and TRBJ2-1; D not resolved. The CDR3 has 13 residues. Germline CDR1 reads SNHLY; CDR2 reads FYNNEI. V shed 5 bases and J shed 5 bases, with 10 bases lying between them. CDR3 residues: CASSSHSNNEQFF. For the CDR3, the DNA is TGTGCCAGCAGTTCTCACTCAAACAATGAGCAGTTCTTC. The full variable domain, completed using reference TRBV2 and TRBJ2-1, is EPEVTQTPSHQVTQMGQEVILRCVPISNHLYFYWYRQILGQKVEFLVSFYNNEISEKSEIFDDQFSVERPDGSNFTLKIRSTKLEDSAMYFCASSSHSNNEQFFGPGTRLTVL.

The chain employs TRBV7-9 and TRBJ1-5; D unclear. The ends were cut back, 1 base at V and 7 bases at J, with 14 bases in the middle. The V gene's germline CDR1 is SEHNR and CDR2 FQNEAQ (reference sequence). The CDR3 extends over 15 amino acids. CDR3 sequence: CASSLGSAGLQPQHF. As DNA, the CDR3 is TGTGCCAGCAGCTTAGGGTCGGCAGGTTTGCAGCCCCAGCATTTT.

The CDR3 DNA follows: TGTGCCAGCTCATTAAAAGACTTGGATACGCAGTATTTT. Encoded protein: CASSLKDLDTQYF. This chain uses TRBV18 with TRBJ2-3; D is undetermined. V lost 5 bases to trimming and J lost 6 bases, with 12 bases between them. CDR1 and CDR2 from the germline V gene are KGHSH and LQKENI. The CDR3 is 13 residues long.

This rearrangement joins TRBV29-1 to TRBJ2-3; no clear D. The length of the CDR3 is 12 residues. Germline CDR1 SQVTM, CDR2 ANQGSEA. V gave up 4 bases and J gave up 2 bases, with 7 bases separating them. The CDR3 loop reads CSVAELTDTQYF. The DNA of the CDR3 is TGCAGCGTTGCCGAGCTCACAGATACGCAGTATTTT.

The chain couples TRBV24-1 to TRBJ2-7, with 7 bases that match TRBD2. CDR3 length: 17 amino acids. The J segment lost 2 bases and the V segment lost 5 bases, leaving 14 bases of the junction unmatched. The germline V gene has CDR1 KGHDR and CDR2 SFDVKD. CDR3 sequence: CATSVPFVGTTTYEQYV. The CDR3 coding sequence is TGTGCCACCAGTGTTCCGTTCGTAGGGACTACGACCTACGAGCAGTACGTC.

The rearrangement links TRBV6-2 or TRBV6-3 to TRBJ1-2; TRBD1 matches 7 bases. V was clipped by 2 bases and J by 7 bases; unmatched bases: 13. The V gene's germline CDR1 is MNHEY and CDR2 SVGEGT. CDR3 length: 16 amino acids. CDR3 DNA: TGTGCCAGCAGTTACCTACAGACAGGGCGATCTTTTGGCTACACCTTC. The encoded protein is CASSYLQTGRSFGYTF.

This clone was counted once. The chain combines TRBV6-4 with TRBJ2-1; D gene ambiguous. The CDR3 is made up of 13 amino acids. Germline V gene sequence: CDR1 MRHNA, CDR2 SNTAGT. V shed 3 bases and J shed 5 bases, with 8 bases lying between them. CDR3 protein: CASSETRDNEQFF. DNA for the CDR3: TGTGCCAGCAGTGAGACTCGGGACAATGAGCAGTTCTTC.

V is TRBV5-4 and J is TRBJ1-1, with 7 bases matching TRBD1. The germline V gene has CDR1 SGHNT and CDR2 YYREEE (reference sequence). Trimming at V came to 2 bases and at J to 4 bases, leaving 2 bases not matched to a gene. This CDR3 spans 13 amino acids. The CDR3 nucleotides are TGTGCCAGCAGCTTAGGGGGCTCCACTGAAGCTTTCTTT. Protein: CASSLGGSTEAFF.

The chain carries TRBV25-1 and TRBJ1-2, with D maybe TRBD1 (5 bases). CDR3 size: 14 residues. The V and J ends lost 6 bases and 4 bases respectively, with 15 bases between them. From germline, CDR1 is MGHDK and CDR2 SYGVNS. The CDR3 protein is CASRAPGVFYGYTF. The CDR3, as DNA: TGTGCCAGCAGGGCCCCGGGGGTCTTCTATGGCTACACCTTC.

The chain couples TRBV7-2 to TRBJ1-1; maybe TRBD1 (5 bases). Per the germline V gene, CDR1 is SGHTA and CDR2 is FQGNSA. V lost 3 bases and J lost 1, with 18 bases in between. The CDR3 has 17 residues. The CDR3 loop is CASSLGPGRRPNTEAFF. CDR3 DNA: TGTGCCAGCAGCTTGGGACCCGGGAGGAGACCGAACACTGAAGCTTTCTTT.

V gene TRBV28 combines with J gene TRBJ2-7; 8 bases map to TRBD2. The CDR3 length is 15 residues. Trimming took 6 bases from V and 0 from J; bases not matched to a gene: 7. Germline-derived CDR1 and CDR2 are MDHEN and SYDVKM. CDR3 region: CASSPPGGGSYEQYF. The CDR3 DNA is TGTGCCAGCAGCCCCCCGGGGGGGGGCTCCTACGAGCAGTACTTC.

The V call is TRBV28, the J call TRBJ2-5; D may be TRBD2 (6 bases). V shed 7 bases and J shed 2 bases, with 14 bases lying between them. The CDR3 consists of 14 residues. The V gene's germline CDR1 is MDHEN and CDR2 SYDVKM. CDR3 bases: TGTGCCAGCACCCCATTAGCGGCACAAGAGACCCAGTACTTC. Translation gives CASTPLAAQETQYF. Variable domain in full (rest from reference TRBV28 and TRBJ2-5): DVKVTQSSRYLVKRTGEKVFLECVQDMDHENMFWYRQDPGLGLRLIYFSYDVKMKEKGDIPEGYSVSREKKERFSLILESASTNQTSMYLCASTPLAAQETQYFGPGTRLLVL.

The chain uses TRBV27 and TRBJ2-1; D gene ambiguous. Germline V gene sequence: CDR1 MNHEY, CDR2 SMNVEV (reference sequence). The V gene lost 6 bases and the J gene lost 1 base, with 7 bases spanning the gap. The CDR3 is 13 residues long. The CDR3 coding sequence is TGTGCCAGCAGCCCTTTATCCTACAATGAGCAGTTCTTC. This codes for CASSPLSYNEQFF.

This chain uses TRBV18 with TRBJ1-2; no firm D call. Trimming removed 6 bases at V and 4 bases at J, with 27 bases between. Germline CDR1 reads KGHSH; CDR2 reads LQKENI. The CDR3 spans 18 residues. As DNA, the CDR3 is TGTGCCAGCTCCCAGTCTGCGCCTAGGAGAGATAGTTCCTATGGCTACACCTTC. Its translation: CASSQSAPRRDSSYGYTF.

The chain recombines TRBV6-2 or TRBV6-3 with TRBJ1-3; D is unresolved. V lost 5 bases and J 1 base, leaving 12 bases between the germline ends. Per the germline V gene, CDR1 is MNHEY and CDR2 is SVGEGT. This CDR3 has 15 residues. CDR3 sequence: CASSIDYPSGNTIYF. For the CDR3, the DNA is TGTGCCAGCAGTATCGACTACCCATCTGGAAACACCATATATTTT.

The chain couples TRBV7-2 to TRBJ1-6, with a possible D match to TRBD1 (5 bases). CDR1 and CDR2 (germline): SGHTA, FQGNSA. V shed 7 bases and J shed 9 bases, with 16 bases lying between them. CDR3 length: 14 amino acids. The CDR3 region has the DNA TGTGCCAGCACTCGTGGGCAGGGAGGTTCACCCCTCCACTTT. Translated, it gives CASTRGQGGSPLHF.

The chain carries TRBV4-2 and TRBJ2-2; 10 bases fit TRBD1. Germline V lookup: CDR1 LGHNA, CDR2 YNFKEQ. This CDR3 contains 17 residues. With V trimmed by 4 bases and J by 6 bases, 11 bases remained unmatched. CDR3 residues: CASSPTGQGVRSGELFF. CDR3 bases: TGTGCCAGCAGCCCGACAGGACAGGGGGTCCGTTCCGGGGAGCTGTTTTTT.

The gene calls are TRBV19 and TRBJ2-3, with D possibly TRBD1 on 6 matching bases. From germline, CDR1 is LNHDA and CDR2 SQIVND (reference sequence). The V end lost 3 bases, the J end lost 3 bases, and 10 bases lay between the germline ends. The CDR3 runs 14 residues. This CDR3 is CASSMYQGTDTQYF. CDR3 bases: TGTGCCAGTAGTATGTACCAGGGGACAGATACGCAGTATTTT.

This rearrangement joins TRBV24-1 to TRBJ2-1, with 12 bases lining up with TRBD2. The trim removed 3 bases at V and 0 bases at J, leaving 5 bases unmatched. Germline V lookup: CDR1 KGHDR, CDR2 SFDVKD. The CDR3 extends over 18 amino acids. The CDR3 region has the DNA TGTGCCACCAGTGATGCTCAACTAGCGGGGGGCTCCTACAATGAGCAGTTCTTC. This codes for CATSDAQLAGGSYNEQFF.

As to this clone: Given a much more abundant clone one base away, this may be a read error. V is TRBV18 and J is TRBJ1-1, with 7 bases fitting TRBD1. Germline V CDR1 and CDR2: KGHSH, LQKENI. The CDR3 contains 13 residues. With 6 bases clipped from V and 1 base from J, the junction kept 2 bases outside the gene matches. The CDR3 sequence is CASSRDRNTEAFF. CDR3 in DNA: TGTGCCAGCTCCCGGGACAGGAACACTGAAGCTTTCTTT.

CDR3 DNA: TGTGCCAGCAGCTTAGCCCAGGACGAGCAGTACTTC. This encodes CASSLAQDEQYF. The chain carries TRBV11-1 and TRBJ2-7, with D uncertain. The CDR3 extends over 12 amino acids. Germline CDR1 is SGHAT and CDR2 is FQDESV (reference sequence). V lost 0 bases and J 5 bases, leaving 5 bases between the germline ends.

The CDR3 loop reads CASSQHLSGANVLTF. The CDR3 nucleotides read TGTGCCAGCAGCCAACACCTCTCTGGGGCCAACGTCCTGACTTTC. V usage is TRBV6-6 and J usage is TRBJ2-6; D gene ambiguous. CDR3 size: 15 residues. The V end lost 6 bases, the J end lost 0 bases, and 9 bases lay between the germline ends. CDR1 MNHNY and CDR2 SVGAGI come from the germline V gene (reference sequence).

The chain joins TRBV9 to TRBJ1-2, with 7 bases lining up with TRBD1. Germline-derived CDR1 and CDR2 are SGDLS and YYNGEE. The CDR3 covers 14 residues. The V and J ends lost 4 bases and 6 bases, in that order; junction bases with no gene match: 9. The CDR3 loop reads CASSPTLTGNGYTF. The CDR3 region has the DNA TGTGCCAGCAGCCCAACCCTGACAGGGAATGGCTACACCTTC.

Only a few counts were recorded for this clone. V gene TRBV7-6 combines with J gene TRBJ1-1, with a possible D match to TRBD1 (5 bases). This CDR3 region has 12 residues. V was cut by 5 bases and J by 9 bases, with 13 bases left in between. Per the germline V gene, CDR1 is SGHVS and CDR2 is FNYEAQ. The CDR3 sequence is CASSPGGAQAFF. CDR3 nucleotides: TGTGCCAGCAGCCCAGGTGGGGCACAAGCTTTCTTT. Complete variable domain (other parts from reference TRBV7-6 and TRBJ1-1): GAGVSQSPRYKVTKRGQDVALRCDPISGHVSLYWYRQALGQGPEFLTYFNYEAQQDKSGLPNDRFSAERPEGSISTLTIQRTEQRDSAMYRCASSPGGAQAFFGQGTRLTVV.